This T cell receptor beta chain derives from a study of metastatic and nonmetastatic thyroid tumors. This clone was counted at least ten times. Among the patients, none had received any treatment before thyroid surgery. The CDR3 contains 13 residues. From germline, CDR1 is DFQATT and CDR2 SNEGSKA (reference sequence). V shed 0 bases and J shed 4 bases, with 9 bases lying between them. With MiXCR, TCRdb called clones anew from the PCR reads. The profile shows tens of thousands of clones, approximately 24% of them singletons. Specimen: tumor tissue. This TCR came from a female donor with papillary thyroid cancer or a benign thyroid nodule (not recorded which). Some clones in this sample may be carry-over from other donors' samples. The chain employs TRBV20-1 and TRBJ2-5, with D tentatively TRBD1 (6 bases). The CDR3 DNA follows: TGCAGTGCTAGAGATGGCAGGGGAGAGACCCAGTACTTC. This gives the protein CSARDGRGETQYF.